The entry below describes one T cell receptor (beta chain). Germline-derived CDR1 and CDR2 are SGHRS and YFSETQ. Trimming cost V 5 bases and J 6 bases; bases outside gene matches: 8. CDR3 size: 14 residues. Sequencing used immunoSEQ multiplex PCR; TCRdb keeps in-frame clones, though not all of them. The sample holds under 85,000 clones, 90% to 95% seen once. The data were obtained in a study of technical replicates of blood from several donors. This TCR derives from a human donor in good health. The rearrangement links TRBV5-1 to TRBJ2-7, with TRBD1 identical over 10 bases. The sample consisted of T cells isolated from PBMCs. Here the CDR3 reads CASRLTGTGVEQYF. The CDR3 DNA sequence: TGCGCCAGCAGATTGACCGGGACAGGGGTCGAGCAGTACTTC.